This T cell receptor beta chain derives from a study of human T cells and chemical hapten exposure. Study information: Patch tests put 0.01% DPC on the upper back, read at 6 days.

Time point given: patch test 2, 6 weeks after DPC sensitization. Treatment of the sample: therapeutic diphenylcyclopropenone sensitization with weekly scalp DPC. The germline V gene has CDR1 MNHEY and CDR2 SVGAGI. V was shortened by 3 bases and J by 5 bases, with 11 bases between the two germline ends. The CDR3 runs to 15 residues. TCRdb analysed the RACE reads with MiXCR anew, one entry per CDR3 protein. Of tens of thousands of distinct CDR3 sequences in the sample, about 8% were seen once. This clonotype showed up many times. The V and J genes are TRBV6-5 and TRBJ2-6; possibly TRBD1 for D (6 bases). This clonotype originated in a woman aged 45-65 years with alopecia areata. Some clones in this sample may be carry-over from other donors' samples. The starting material was whole blood, obtained in connection with sensitization to the hapten diphenylcyclopropenone (DPC). CDR3 loop: CASSYGQQWANVLTF. In nucleotides, the CDR3 is TGTGCCAGCAGTTATGGACAGCAGTGGGCCAACGTCCTGACTTTC.